The clone carrying this TCR beta chain was counted between two and nine times. What it binds is not known. Amplified TCR beta CDR3 regions came from RNA transcripts. The HTBI set primed first-round TCR CDR3 RT-PCR. TCRdb redid the calling of the multiplex PCR reads with MiXCR, one entry per CDR3 protein. Of 650,000 to 750,000 distinct CDR3 sequences in the sample, 13% to 15% are singletons; the top ten hold about 10%. The record originates from a study of T cells in Graves' hyperthyroidism and ophthalmopathy. Germline assignment: CDR1 LNHNV and CDR2 YYDKDF (reference sequence). There are 16 residues in the CDR3. The V end lost 5 bases, the J end lost 2 bases, and 19 bases lay between the germline ends. Isolation of PBMCs was performed on around 10 ml fresh peripheral blood. Findings of the study overall: Prediction of ophthalmopathy progression came a median 6.5 months pre-onset. Blood also showed most of the thyroid clonotypes that were expanded above 0.001.

The sequencing input was blood. The sequence derives from a woman under 30 with Graves' hyperthyroidism. The chain combines TRBV15 with TRBJ2-7; D is possibly TRBD1 or TRBD2 (6 bases each). The CDR3 is CATSLEGGSGTYEQYF. The CDR3 DNA follows: TGTGCCACCAGCCTGGAGGGGGGCAGTGGAACCTACGAGCAGTACTTC.